This passage covers 10 T cell receptor beta chains from one sample sequenced in a study of cytomegalovirus exposure and HLA in healthy donors (dated by TCRdb to 2016 to 2017). Receptor libraries were prepared by the immunoSEQ multiplex PCR assay. The multiplex PCR relied on a mix of 60 forward primers for TCR Vbeta segments and 13 reverse primers for TCR Jbeta segments. TCRdb provides this immuneACCESS table in a form limited to in-frame rearrangements. Some clones are lacking; in checked studies, under half of them reflect an unresolved V gene, and why the rest are absent is not known. This sample's records show 150,000 to 200,000 clones. The ten most abundant clones make up roughly 1.3% of the sample. Sequencing input: PBMCs. The receptor source for this set is a woman aged 55 to 70 in good health and CMV-seronegative.

The rearrangement uses TRBV7-7 and TRBJ2-3; 7 bases align to TRBD1. The CDR3 loop spans 14 amino acids. Unmatched junction bases numbered 2, after V lost 1 base and J lost 4 bases. CDR1 is SSHAT and CDR2 is FNYEAQ in the germline V gene (reference sequence). The DNA of the CDR3 is TGTGCCAGCAGCTTAGGACAGGGCCCAGATACGCAGTATTTT. Protein product: CASSLGQGPDTQYF. Complete variable domain (other parts from reference TRBV7-7 and TRBJ2-3): GAGVSQSPRYKVTKRGQDVTLRCDPISSHATLYWYQQALGQGPEFLTYFNYEAQPDKSGLPSDRFSAERPEGSISTLTIQRTEQRDSAMYRCASSLGQGPDTQYFGPGTRLTVL.

V is TRBV18 and J is TRBJ1-1, with D possibly TRBD1 on 5 matching bases. The CDR3 contains 14 residues. V lost 2 bases and J lost 1, with 8 bases in between. Germline CDR1 KGHSH, CDR2 LQKENI. The CDR3 DNA follows: TGTGCCAGCTCACCATTCACAGGGAACACTGAAGCTTTCTTT. Its protein is CASSPFTGNTEAFF.

The chain uses TRBV6-1 and TRBJ2-3, with D perhaps TRBD1 (6 bases). This CDR3 region has 14 residues. Germline V gives CDR1 MNHNS, CDR2 SASEGT. V was trimmed by 5 bases and J by 2 bases, leaving 11 bases between them. Written as DNA, the CDR3 is TGTGCCAGCAGTCTACAGGGTTACACAGATACGCAGTATTTT. Translated: CASSLQGYTDTQYF.

This chain joins TRBV7-3 and TRBJ2-1; TRBD1 is a possible D gene (6 bases). Trimming pared 8 bases from V and 2 bases from J, leaving 13 bases between. The CDR3 runs 14 residues. The germline gives CDR1 SGHTA, CDR2 FQGTGA. The CDR3: CASGGRGPYNEQFF. Written as DNA, the CDR3 is TGTGCCAGCGGGGGCAGGGGACCCTACAATGAGCAGTTCTTC.

The chain carries TRBV6-1 and TRBJ1-2; 7 bases are shared with TRBD1. The J segment lost 5 bases and the V segment lost 8 bases, leaving 11 bases of the junction unmatched. Per the germline V gene, CDR1 is MNHNS and CDR2 is SASEGT. This CDR3 contains 14 residues. CDR3 residues: CASVLDRVSYGYTF. The CDR3 bases are TGTGCCAGCGTGTTAGACAGGGTTTCATATGGCTACACCTTC.

The chain recombines TRBV6-6 with TRBJ1-2, with a possible D match to TRBD1 (5 bases). The CDR3 runs to 13 residues. V lost 10 bases, J lost 2 bases, and 14 bases lay in between. Germline V gene sequence: CDR1 MNHNY, CDR2 SVGAGI (reference sequence). The CDR3 loop reads CATSRPGNYGYTF. CDR3 in DNA: TGTGCCACGTCTCGACCAGGGAACTATGGCTACACCTTC.

This chain uses TRBV10-3 with TRBJ2-7; D is perhaps TRBD1 (7 bases). Germline V gene lookup returns CDR1 ENHRY and CDR2 SYGVKD. V was trimmed by 10 bases and J by 2 bases, leaving 21 bases between them. The CDR3 sequence is 15 residues long. The CDR3 nucleotides are TGTGCCACAGGGGGAGATGGAGGACTAACCTACGAGCAGTACTTC. Its translation is CATGGDGGLTYEQYF.

V usage is TRBV7-6 and J usage is TRBJ2-1; TRBD2 aligns across 14 bases. Germline V CDR1 and CDR2: SGHVS, FNYEAQ. V shed 2 bases, J shed 1 base, and the junction held 7 bases outside the gene matches. This CDR3 spans 19 amino acids. The DNA of the CDR3 is TGTGCCAGCAGCTTATCCGGGACTAGCGGGGGACCTTCCTACAATGAGCAGTTCTTC. Its protein product is CASSLSGTSGGPSYNEQFF.

The V and J genes are TRBV7-6 and TRBJ1-6; D gene ambiguous. This CDR3 contains 16 residues. V was cut by 4 bases and J by 6 bases, with 16 bases left in between. Germline V CDR1 and CDR2: SGHVS, FNYEAQ. CDR3 protein: CASSSGVLFGNSPLHF. CDR3 DNA sequence: TGTGCCAGCAGCTCCGGGGTGCTGTTCGGTAATTCACCCCTCCACTTT.

The V gene is TRBV4-1, the J gene TRBJ2-3; 8 bases line up with TRBD2. Germline V CDR1 and CDR2: MGHRA, YSYEKL. The V segment lost 6 bases and the J segment 0 bases; nucleotides outside the gene matches: 2. The CDR3 is 14 residues long. For the CDR3, the DNA is TGCGCCAGCAGACTAGCGGCTAGCACAGATACGCAGTATTTT. It yields the protein CASRLAASTDTQYF.